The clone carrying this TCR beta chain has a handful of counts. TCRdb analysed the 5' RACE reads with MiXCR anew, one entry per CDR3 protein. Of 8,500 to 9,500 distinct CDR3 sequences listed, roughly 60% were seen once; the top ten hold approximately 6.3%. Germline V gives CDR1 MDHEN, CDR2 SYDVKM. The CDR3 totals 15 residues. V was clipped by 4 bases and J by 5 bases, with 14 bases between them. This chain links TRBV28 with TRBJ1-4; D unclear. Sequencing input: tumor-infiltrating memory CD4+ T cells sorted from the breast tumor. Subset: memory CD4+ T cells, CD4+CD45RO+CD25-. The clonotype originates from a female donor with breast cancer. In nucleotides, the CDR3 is TGTGCCAGCAGTTCGATCGTGGGGATGAATGAAAAACTGTTTTTT. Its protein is CASSSIVGMNEKLFF.